This passage covers 20 T cell receptor beta chains from one sample sequenced in a study of T-cell reconstitution after alpha-beta-depleted transplantation in children. TCRbeta library construction was performed incorporating unique molecular identifiers. TCRdb re-derived calls from the PCR reads in MiXCR, one entry per CDR3 protein. The data hold about 600,000 distinct CDR3 sequences, with over 10% observed a single time. Sample: PBMCs, mostly from graft donor cells, taken 360 days after TCRalphabeta/CD19-depleted stem cell transplant. Every receptor here comes from a male patient between 10 and 17 years old who had a stem cell transplant for acute myeloid leukemia, so the T cells may come from the graft donor.

This clonotype showed up just a few times. The chain recombines TRBV29-1 with TRBJ2-7, with 8 bases lining up with TRBD1. Per the germline V gene, CDR1 is SQVTM and CDR2 is ANQGSEA. The CDR3 extends over 12 amino acids. Trimming at V came to 2 bases and at J to 9 bases, leaving 6 bases not matched to a gene. The CDR3 nucleotides read TGCAGCGTTGAAACCTCACAGGGGGGGCAGTACTTC. Amino acid sequence: CSVETSQGGQYF.

The chain couples TRBV19 to TRBJ2-1; 7 bases fit TRBD2. V was clipped by 7 bases and J by 0 bases; unmatched bases: 6. Germline V CDR1 and CDR2: LNHDA, SQIVND (reference sequence). There are 15 residues in the CDR3. CDR3: CASTQAGSSYNEQFF. The CDR3 DNA sequence: TGTGCCAGTACCCAAGCGGGGAGCTCCTACAATGAGCAGTTCTTC.

The gene calls are TRBV6-1 and TRBJ2-3, with 9 nucleotides matching TRBD2. In germline, CDR1 is MNHNS, CDR2 SASEGT. There are 16 residues in the CDR3. Losses at the gene ends were 5 bases for V and 3 bases for J; bases not matched to a gene: 9. The CDR3 is CASSLGGGRETDTQYF. In DNA form, the CDR3 reads TGTGCCAGCAGTCTAGGGGGCGGGAGGGAGACAGATACGCAGTATTTT.

This clonotype has a count of ten or more. This rearrangement joins TRBV9 to TRBJ2-1; 10 nucleotides match TRBD2. Trimming took 2 bases from V and 4 from J; bases not matched to a gene: 6. Germline V gene sequence: CDR1 SGDLS, CDR2 YYNGEE. The CDR3 runs to 16 residues. In DNA, the CDR3 is TGTGCCAGCAGCGTCCCTCTAGCGGGAGCATACAATGAGCAGTTCTTC. It specifies CASSVPLAGAYNEQFF.

This chain links TRBV7-9 with TRBJ2-7, with 7 bases lining up with TRBD2. The V segment lost 0 bases and the J segment 7 bases; nucleotides outside the gene matches: 6. From germline, CDR1 is SEHNR and CDR2 FQNEAQ (reference sequence). The CDR3 is made up of 14 amino acids. DNA of the CDR3: TGTGCCAGCAGCTTAGCGGGAGGGCAGGGAGAGCAGTACTTC. Protein: CASSLAGGQGEQYF.

This chain connects TRBV4-3 to TRBJ1-1; TRBD1 aligns across 9 bases. This CDR3 has 13 amino acids. After removal of 3 bases from V and 11 bases from J, the junction contained 7 bases not matched to a gene. The germline V gene has CDR1 LGHNA and CDR2 YSLEER. The CDR3 DNA reads as TGCGCCAGCAGCCAGGACAGGGGCGCGGGGGCTTTCTTT. Protein: CASSQDRGAGAFF.

In this sample, this clonotype turned up many times. This rearrangement joins TRBV27 to TRBJ2-1; maybe TRBD2 (6 bases). Germline lookup yields CDR1 MNHEY and CDR2 SMNVEV (reference sequence). CDR3 length equals 16 residues. V dropped 2 bases and J dropped 4 bases, with 15 bases sitting between them. The CDR3 DNA is TGTGCCAGCAGTTTAGGAGGGGCGCTTAGGTACAATGAGCAGTTCTTC. Amino acid sequence: CASSLGGALRYNEQFF.

This clonotype has just a few counts. The chain links TRBV20-1 to TRBJ2-1; TRBD2 agrees at 9 bases. The CDR3 covers 18 residues. The J segment lost 5 bases and the V segment lost 1 base, leaving 15 bases of the junction unmatched. The V gene's germline CDR1 is DFQATT and CDR2 SNEGSKA (reference sequence). CDR3 sequence: CSARVWREGLLINNEQFF. The CDR3 DNA sequence: TGCAGTGCTAGAGTCTGGCGGGAGGGCTTGCTTATAAACAATGAGCAGTTCTTC.

There are many counts of this clonotype. The chain links TRBV15 to TRBJ2-1, with 8 bases lining up with TRBD2. This CDR3 is built from 14 residues. V lost 5 bases, J lost 5 bases, and 5 bases stayed unmatched. CDR1 LNHNV and CDR2 YYDKDF come from the germline V gene (reference sequence). The CDR3 region has the DNA TGTGCCACCAGCGGGACTAGGGCCGACAATGAGCAGTTCTTC. This encodes CATSGTRADNEQFF.

This clonotype was detected a few times. The chain joins TRBV7-6 to TRBJ1-5; D not resolved. In germline, CDR1 is SGHVS, CDR2 FNYEAQ. With 0 bases removed from V and 5 bases from J, the gap between germline ends came to 8 bases. The CDR3 length is 14 residues. CDR3 in amino acids: CASSLAVQDQPQHF. The CDR3, as DNA: TGTGCCAGCAGCTTAGCGGTTCAGGATCAGCCCCAGCATTTT.

This clonotype turned up a few times. The chain recombines TRBV3-1 with TRBJ2-7; 10 bases line up with TRBD1. The CDR3 has 14 amino acids. After removal of 6 bases from V and 5 bases from J, the junction contained 7 bases not matched to a gene. Per germline, CDR1 LGHDT and CDR2 YNNKEL (reference sequence). CDR3 amino acids: CASSWTGGMNEQYF. The CDR3 DNA sequence: TGTGCCAGCAGTTGGACAGGGGGTATGAACGAGCAGTACTTC.

This clonotype was seen ten or more times. The chain links TRBV6-2 or TRBV6-3 to TRBJ2-3; D not certain. V gave up 7 bases and J gave up 3 bases, with 8 bases separating them. CDR3 length: 12 amino acids. CDR1 and CDR2 from the germline V gene are MNHEY and SVGEGT. The CDR3: CASTWRTDTQYF. CDR3 coding DNA: TGTGCCAGCACGTGGCGGACAGATACGCAGTATTTT.

At least ten counts were recorded for this clonotype. The rearrangement uses TRBV5-1 and TRBJ2-7, with 9 bases identical to TRBD1. Trimming took 4 bases from V and 0 from J; bases not matched to a gene: 5. Germline lookup yields CDR1 SGHRS and CDR2 YFSETQ. This CDR3 has 15 residues. CDR3 bases: TGCGCCAGCAGCATGGGACAGGGCAGCTCCTACGAGCAGTACTTC. Its translation: CASSMGQGSSYEQYF.

This clonotype was observed a handful of times. The genes are TRBV29-1 and TRBJ2-3, with 13 bases fitting TRBD2. J was trimmed by 0 bases and V by 3 bases; bases with no gene match: 12. The germline CDR1 and CDR2 sequences are SQVTM and ANQGSEA. This CDR3 is 19 amino acids long. CDR3 protein: CSVDGSGTSGVFSTDTQYF. The CDR3 nucleotides read TGCAGCGTTGACGGGTCCGGGACTAGCGGGGTGTTTAGCACAGATACGCAGTATTTT.

V usage is TRBV9 and J usage is TRBJ2-7; D remains unclear. This CDR3 has 15 residues. The germline V gene encodes CDR1 SGDLS and CDR2 YYNGEE. The ends were cut back, 0 bases at V and 4 bases at J, with 14 bases in the middle. The CDR3 nucleotides read TGTGCCAGCAGCGTAGAGGGCCGGGCAGATTACGAGCAGTACTTC. Its translation: CASSVEGRADYEQYF.

This clonotype was counted many times. The chain uses TRBV11-2 and TRBJ2-2, with D possibly being TRBD2 (5 bases). Germline V gives CDR1 SGHAT, CDR2 FQNNGV. Deletions cut 5 bases from V and 2 bases from J, with 18 bases between. This CDR3 has 17 amino acids. The CDR3, as DNA: TGTGCCAGCAGCCCACACGGAGCGGCAGCTAACACCGGGGAGCTGTTTTTT. It encodes CASSPHGAAANTGELFF.

The V gene is TRBV5-6, the J gene TRBJ2-5; TRBD2 might be the D (5 bases). The CDR3 has 15 residues. Germline V gene lookup returns CDR1 SGHDT and CDR2 YYEEEE. Trimming stripped 1 base from V and 3 bases from J, with 13 bases between. CDR3 in amino acids: CASSLKAVRKETQYF. CDR3 DNA sequence: TGTGCCAGCAGCTTGAAAGCGGTGAGGAAAGAGACCCAGTACTTC. Looking up the rest from reference TRBV5-6 and TRBJ2-5 gives the full variable domain: DAGVTQSPTHLIKTRGQQVTLRCSPKSGHDTVSWYQQALGQGPQFIFQYYEEEERQRGNFPDRFSGHQFPNYSSELNVNALLLGDSALYLCASSLKAVRKETQYFGPGTRLLVL.

V and J are TRBV28 and TRBJ2-6; 11 nucleotides agree with TRBD1. Germline V gene sequence: CDR1 MDHEN, CDR2 SYDVKM. The CDR3 length is 18 residues. V gave up 5 bases and J gave up 2 bases; unmatched junction bases: 8. CDR3 protein: CASSPRTGGPAGANVLTF. CDR3 DNA sequence: TGTGCCAGCAGTCCCCGGACAGGGGGCCCGGCTGGGGCCAACGTCCTGACTTTC.

This clonotype occurred a few times. The CDR3 sequence: CASIAGLALYNEQFF. The CDR3 region has the DNA TGTGCCAGCATCGCGGGACTTGCCCTTTACAATGAGCAGTTCTTC. This chain joins TRBV12-3 or TRBV12-4 and TRBJ2-1; a possible D gene is TRBD2 (6 bases). V was cut by 7 bases and J by 4 bases, with 17 bases left in between. The CDR3 has 15 amino acids.

This clonotype was counted between two and nine times. This chain joins TRBV18 and TRBJ1-1; possible D gene TRBD1, 5 bases. Trimming pared 5 bases from V and 0 bases from J, leaving 22 bases between. This CDR3 region has 18 residues. Germline V gives CDR1 KGHSH, CDR2 LQKENI. The CDR3 here is CASSTLDGWGFVNTEAFF. In nucleotides, the CDR3 is TGTGCCAGCTCAACACTGGACGGCTGGGGGTTTGTGAACACTGAAGCTTTCTTT.